This T cell receptor beta chain was captured in a study of T cell responses to AZD1222 COVID-19 vaccine (dated by TCRdb to 2020 to 2023). Describing the broader study: AZD1222 recipients given second doses at about 4 weeks or at about 12 weeks were pooled, since spike-specific TCR depth and breadth were not found to differ between the two schedules. TCR sequencing was performed for 230 to 250 trial participants, of whom around 200 were given two doses of AZD1222 and around 26 were given two doses of MenACWY control vaccine. Enrollment into the trials was organized by age into subgroups of 18-55, 56-69 and 70-plus years, and those subgroups contained approximately 150, 30 and 60 TCR-sequenced participants, respectively.

Results the study describes overall, beyond this receptor: Because no day 14 peak-response samples were available, repertoires were characterized only after the peak T cell response. Conclusions about previously exposed vaccinees are limited because only six or seven AZD1222 recipients were SARS-CoV-2 seropositive at baseline. Vaccine-associated CD4 TCRs spanned the whole spike protein, with dominant responses in regions 160-218 and 743-854. The 56-69-year group was small, and its depth increase did not reach significance, likely because of low power. Nearly half of unique spike-specific TCRs reportedly recognized epitopes outside regions mutated in the B.1.351 and B.1.1.7 variants. After two AZD1222 doses, spike-specific TCR breadth and depth were significantly higher than at day 0 and than in MenACWY recipients. Participants were mostly white British and included more females than males, and it was suggested by the authors that clonal diversity may have been underestimated.

The time point label, as the study defines it: baseline before first vaccination. Vaccinee samples were obtained from the UK trials COV001 and COV002, which included a single-blind randomized controlled phase 2/3 trial of AZD1222 (ChAdOx1 nCoV-19) in healthy adults. For TCRbeta chain sequencing, PBMC samples from trial participants were taken at day 0 and at day 28 after the second dose. The CDR3 regions of human TCRbeta chains were analyzed by immunosequencing. Processing in the source paper ran as follows. Repertoire TCRs were checked for matches against a reference library of SARS-CoV-2-specific TCRs that had been generated using the MIRA antigen-specificity platform. Breadth meant the fraction of unique TCRs that were SARS-CoV-2-associated, whereas depth meant the fraction of total T cells that were SARS-CoV-2-associated. Each spike-specific TCR was assigned to its reactive spike region and to a CD4 or CD8 class using the MIRA data. Log10-transformed breadth and depth values were compared by one-way ANOVA with Sidak's multiple comparisons tests. The table comes from immuneACCESS by way of TCRdb, which keeps in-frame sequences with V and J called. Part of the clones is missing from these tables; in studies checked, under half for an unresolved V gene and the rest for unknown reasons. The V and J calls and clone size are taken from that table; D and trimming were inferred from the DNA. Recorded for this sample are some 140,000 clones; more than 75% of them occurred a single time. The top ten constitute about 4% of the sample.

About this clone: The antigen this receptor binds is unknown. No base qualities exist here, and no much larger clone lies one base off it.

Relative to germline, V is 0 bases shorter and J is 7 bases shorter, with 9 bases between their ends. Via the germline V gene (reference sequence), CDR1 is LGHDT and CDR2 YNNKEL. The CDR3, cysteine through phenylalanine, is 13 amino acids long. This entry keeps only the CDR3 DNA: 39 bases, framed from base 1. Rearrangement joined TRBV3-1 (or the pseudogene TRBV3-2) to TRBJ1-1, with the D gene uncertain. The sequence derives from an adult in good health. The material was peripheral blood, obtained on day 0 of AZD1222 vaccination. Read as DNA, the sequence is TGTGCCAGCAGCCAAGATAGACCCCTTGAAGCTTTCTTT. This encodes CASSQDRPLEAFF.